The 3 T cell receptor beta chains listed next were all sequenced from one sample in a study of T-cell reconstitution after alpha-beta-depleted transplantation in children. Preparation of the TCRbeta library was carried out with unique molecular identifiers. TCRdb fed the PCR reads into MiXCR, producing one record per CDR3 protein. The sample shows roughly 500,000 distinct CDR3 sequences, about a sixth of them seen only once. The source material was PBMCs from the stem cell graft donor, sampled from the stem cell graft. Every receptor here comes from a human donor who donated a stem cell graft to a child with acute lymphoblastic leukemia.

V usage is TRBV27 and J usage is TRBJ2-1, with TRBD2 matching over 11 bases. With 3 bases clipped from V and 7 bases from J, the junction kept 8 bases outside the gene matches. Germline CDR1 and CDR2: MNHEY and SMNVEV (reference sequence). CDR3 length: 16 amino acids. CDR3 residues: CASSFATSGNKNEQFF. Here the CDR3 DNA reads TGTGCCAGCAGTTTCGCGACTAGCGGGAATAAAAATGAGCAGTTCTTC.

Many counts were recorded for this clonotype. V is TRBV10-3 and J is TRBJ1-2, with D unresolved. V was trimmed by 3 bases and J by 6 bases, leaving 8 bases between them. CDR1 and CDR2 (germline): ENHRY, SYGVKD. The CDR3 covers 12 residues. CDR3 DNA: TGTGCCATCAGTGATTGGGAAGATGGCTACACCTTC. Translation: CAISDWEDGYTF.

The chain joins TRBV7-3 to TRBJ1-1, with 8 bases matching TRBD1. The CDR3 has 17 amino acids. CDR1 is SGHTA, CDR2 FQGTGA, per germline. The trim removed 3 bases at V and 0 bases at J, leaving 9 bases unmatched. The DNA for the CDR3 is TGTGCCAGCAGCTTGACAGGGGAACCGCTAATGAACACTGAAGCTTTCTTT. It encodes CASSLTGEPLMNTEAFF.